This T cell receptor beta chain was sequenced for a study of CD8 T cells in ankylosing spondylitis. Study-wide points: Ankylosing spondylitis blood appeared to be characterized by a TCR beta motif of 8 or 9 highly homologous variants. Disease-associated clones were CD8+ and fairly uncommon in peripheral blood. Disease-linked clones were reportedly significantly enriched in matched ankylosing spondylitis synovial fluid.

The CDR3 consists of 13 residues. Trimming left V 2 bases short and J 5 bases short, with 10 bases between. From germline, CDR1 is GTSNPN and CDR2 SVGIG (reference sequence). TCRdb passed the 5' RACE reads through MiXCR, listing each CDR3 protein once. The data hold fewer than 250,000 distinct CDR3 sequences, with about 10% observed a single time. This clonotype was counted at least ten times. No antigen is known for it. The TCR sequence derives from a male donor with ankylosing spondylitis or in good health (not recorded which). The V call is TRBV30, the J call TRBJ1-5, with D unclear. Sample: blood, either unsorted or a sorted T cell fraction (not recorded which). CDR3 DNA sequence: TGTGCCTGGAGTAGGGAGAGGGATCAGCCCCAGCATTTT. Encoded protein: CAWSRERDQPQHF. Together with reference TRBV30 and TRBJ1-5, the CDR3 gives the full variable domain: SQTIHQWPATLVQPVGSPLSLECTVEGTSNPNLYWYRQAAGRGLQLLFYSVGIGQISSEVPQNLSASRPQDRQFILSSKKLLLSDSGFYLCAWSRERDQPQHFGDGTRLSIL.